This section outlines one TCR beta chain sequence together with its context. The target of this receptor is not known. No much larger clone exists at a distance of one base, and base qualities are not known. The sample originates from a study of cytotoxic CD8 clonotypes in ibrutinib-treated CLL (dated by TCRdb to the early 2020s). Turning to the overall study: In this cohort, approximately 15 patients were treatment-naive and ten to eleven were relapsed/refractory, while some 18 had unmutated IGHV. Partial responses were observed in approximately 24 patients and complete responses in 2; after a median follow-up of about 69 months, remission was maintained in 14 patients and progression was observed in around twelve. Response samples were taken after a median of 12 months on treatment, ranging from 6 to 36 months. Samples averaged 255,043 productive templates and about 94,000 productive rearrangements. Cryopreserved peripheral blood mononuclear cells were collected before treatment, at response, and at either disease progression or sustained remission. Patients were still on ibrutinib when every remission and progressive disease sample was collected. Of the approximately 86 people in the trial, approximately 24 had longitudinal samples available.

Each clonotype received, on average, roughly 9.6x coverage in deep resolution sequencing performed on a MiSeq, where the target depth lay between 1 in 1 million and 1 in 200,000 T cells. The immunoSEQ hsTCRB Kit was used to generate the TCR beta libraries. The study's own analysis went as follows. The data were analyzed with ImmunoSEQ Analyzer and ImmunoSEQ Data Assistant, and V, D and J gene assignments followed IMGT definitions. Clonality was computed as one minus normalized Shannon entropy of productive rearrangement frequencies, ranging from 0 to 1. Public clonotype analysis was restricted to overrepresented clonotypes comprising at least 0.05% of each patient's repertoire. Some 14 age-matched healthy donor repertoires from immuneACCESS served as clonality controls. Drawn from immuneACCESS, this table holds only the in-frame rearrangements with V and J called that TCRdb kept. Clones are partly lost; checked studies trace under half to an unresolved V gene and leave the rest unexplained. The DNA gave D and trimming, while V, J and clone size come from that table. For this sample the table gives hundreds of thousands of clones, of which 70% were detected only once. The ten biggest clones cover roughly 15% of the sample.

CDR1 and CDR2 are drawn from the germline V gene: SQVTM, ANQGSEA. From the cysteine up to the phenylalanine, the CDR3 has a length of 17 residues. Just CDR3 DNA is preserved here, 51 bases in frame from base 1. After removal of 7 bases from V and 0 bases from J, the junction retains 11 bases not matched to a gene. The study at large found these results: At baseline, clonality was higher than in age-matched healthy donors and showed a strong correlation with circulating CD8+ T-cell counts. Public clonotypes were rare and either shrank or stayed stable during treatment, and the rise in clonality at ibrutinib response reflected expansion of private clonotypes. Clonality rose at ibrutinib response, remained stable during sustained remission, and dropped back toward baseline at progression. Sustained-remission and progressing patients did not have matched sampling times, and lymph node repertoires were not examined.

Per the publication, the time point label means: 20 to 30 months on ibrutinib. For TCR beta library preparation, approximately 2.2 micrograms of genomic DNA were isolated from cryopreserved PBMCs. Longitudinal blood samples from CLL patients receiving ibrutinib monotherapy were subjected to high-throughput TCR beta sequencing. The patients were enrolled in a single-center, open-label phase 2 trial of ibrutinib monotherapy. The receptor was derived from a human donor with chronic lymphocytic leukemia. The chain employs TRBV29-1 and TRBJ2-6; 8 nucleotides in the junction match TRBD1. The input for sequencing was PBMCs, taken after 24 months of ibrutinib treatment. The CDR3 protein sequence reads: CSARTGWVSSGANVLTF. The DNA sequence is as follows: TGCAGCGCTAGGACAGGGTGGGTGAGCTCTGGGGCCAACGTCCTGACTTTC.